These T cell receptor beta chains were read from a single sample in a study of beta chain features in type 1 diabetes. Only in-frame clones appear in the TCRdb table, and some are missing; sequencing was by immunoSEQ multiplex PCR. The profile covers about 320,000 clones, with about 14% appearing a single time and more than 6.5% taken by the ten largest. Material for sequencing was central memory CD4+ T cells from blood. These receptors were obtained from a man aged 25-45 years in good health. The CDR3 runs from the conserved cysteine through the conserved F or W. Fields, in order: J gene, D gene, V gene, clone size, CDR3 DNA, CDR3 protein. D genes are given only for firm matches. Clone sizes are given selectively: once, few, many, or a class where the clone is expanded.

J: TRBJ2-1
D: TRBD2
V: TRBV7-9
size: NA
DNA: TGTGCCAGCAGCCCCCGGACTAGCATCTACAATGAGCAGTTCTTC
CDR3: CASSPRTSIYNEQFF

J: TRBJ2-1
D: TRBD2
V: TRBV7-6
size: many
DNA: TGTGCCAGCAGCCTACTAGCGGGAGGGGACAATGAGCAGTTCTTC
CDR3: CASSLLAGGDNEQFF

J: TRBJ2-1
D: NA
V: TRBV5-1
size: few
DNA: TGCGCCAGCAGCCCGATGGGGGCGGGCAATGAGCAGTTCTTC
CDR3: CASSPMGAGNEQFF

J: TRBJ2-1
D: NA
V: TRBV19
size: many
DNA: TGTGCCAGTAGTATAGCGGCTACCTACAATGAGCAGTTCTTC
CDR3: CASSIAATYNEQFF

J: TRBJ2-2
D: NA
V: TRBV30
size: NA
DNA: TGTGCCTGGAGAGAGAACACCGGGGAGCTGTTTTTT
CDR3: CAWRENTGELFF

J: TRBJ1-6
D: NA
V: TRBV7-7
size: NA
DNA: TGTGCCAGCAGCCCCAGGGTGAAGAATTCACCCCTCCACTTT
CDR3: CASSPRVKNSPLHF

J: TRBJ2-5
D: NA
V: TRBV5-1
size: few
DNA: TGCGCCAGCAGCTCTGGGGTGATAGGGACGGCACAAGAGACCCAGTACTTC
CDR3: CASSSGVIGTAQETQYF

J: TRBJ1-2
D: NA
V: TRBV4-3
size: NA
DNA: TGCGCCAGCAGCCAAGAGGTGGGGACAATTTTCGGTGGCTACACCTTC
CDR3: CASSQEVGTIFGGYTF

J: TRBJ2-3
D: TRBD2
V: TRBV5-1
size: few
DNA: TGCGCCAGCAGCTTGGAGACTAGCGGGCGGGGAGATACGCAGTATTTT
CDR3: CASSLETSGRGDTQYF

J: TRBJ1-1
D: NA
V: TRBV29-1
size: few
DNA: TGCAGCGTCGTCTCAGGGGAGTTGCCTTTCTTT
CDR3: CSVVSGELPFF

J: TRBJ2-2
D: NA
V: TRBV6-6
size: few
DNA: TGTGCCAGCGCGACGACCACAGGGTTCACCGGGGAGCTGTTTTTT
CDR3: CASATTTGFTGELFF

J: TRBJ2-2
D: NA
V: TRBV7-9
size: NA
DNA: TGTGCCAGCAGCTTAGGATCCAGGGCATTTACAAGAGGGGAGCTGTTTTTT
CDR3: CASSLGSRAFTRGELFF

J: TRBJ1-2
D: NA
V: TRBV4-2
size: few
DNA: TGTGCCAGCAGCCAAGACTTTCGGAGTGGCTACACCTTC
CDR3: CASSQDFRSGYTF

J: TRBJ1-2
D: NA
V: TRBV7-2
size: few
DNA: TGTGCCAGCAAGGTGGCAGGGGTGTCCTATGGCTACACCTTC
CDR3: CASKVAGVSYGYTF

J: TRBJ1-2
D: TRBD1
V: TRBV11-2
size: few
DNA: TGTGCCAGCAGCTCACCGGGACAGGGAATGAGTGGCTACACCTTC
CDR3: CASSSPGQGMSGYTF

J: TRBJ1-1
D: NA
V: TRBV7-2
size: NA
DNA: TGTGCCAGCAGCGGTGGGGGGTACACTGAAGCTTTCTTT
CDR3: CASSGGGYTEAFF

J: TRBJ1-2
D: NA
V: TRBV6-1
size: few
DNA: TGTGCCATCAGTGTGGAGGACCTCACTAGCTCCTATGGCTACACCTTC
CDR3: CAISVEDLTSSYGYTF

J: TRBJ2-3
D: NA
V: TRBV6-5
size: NA
DNA: TGTGCCACGGAGGAGACAGGAAACACAGATACGCAGTATTTT
CDR3: CATEETGNTDTQYF

J: TRBJ2-7
D: NA
V: TRBV7-2
size: many
DNA: TGTGCCAGCAGCTTGAACAGGGGAGGCGAGCAGTACTTC
CDR3: CASSLNRGGEQYF

J: TRBJ2-3
D: NA
V: TRBV2
size: NA
DNA: TGTGCCAGCACCGGGGAAAGGGGTGGGAATACGCAGTATTTT
CDR3: CASTGERGGNTQYF

J: TRBJ2-1
D: NA
V: TRBV11-3
size: few
DNA: TGTGCCAGCAGAGGGACCTACAATGAGCAGTTCTTC
CDR3: CASRGTYNEQFF

J: TRBJ2-5
D: TRBD2
V: TRBV12-5
size: NA
DNA: TGTGCTAGTGGTTTAGGACTAGCGGGGGGCCAGAAAGAGACCCAGTACTTC
CDR3: CASGLGLAGGQKETQYF

J: TRBJ1-6
D: TRBD1
V: TRBV5-5
size: few
DNA: TGTGCCAGCAGCTTGCGGGACAGAAATTCACCCCTCCACTTT
CDR3: CASSLRDRNSPLHF

J: TRBJ1-2
D: NA
V: TRBV4-1
size: medium-sized
DNA: TGCGCCAGCAGCCAAGCGGCGACGGACTATGGCTACACCTTC
CDR3: CASSQAATDYGYTF

J: TRBJ2-3
D: TRBD2
V: TRBV9
size: once
DNA: TGTGCCAGCGCCCCACGGGGGGGCGCAGATACGCAGTATTTT
CDR3: CASAPRGGADTQYF

J: TRBJ1-5
D: NA
V: TRBV6-1
size: NA
DNA: TGTGCCAGCAGTGAACGGGACACAAATCAGCCCCAGCATTTT
CDR3: CASSERDTNQPQHF

J: TRBJ2-7
D: NA
V: TRBV6-5
size: NA
DNA: TGTGCCAGCAGAAGACAGGACGAGCAGTACTTC
CDR3: CASRRQDEQYF

J: TRBJ2-5
D: NA
V: TRBV9
size: NA
DNA: TGTGCCAGCAGCGTAGGGCTAGTGTCTGGGAAAGAGACCCAGTACTTC
CDR3: CASSVGLVSGKETQYF

J: TRBJ2-3
D: NA
V: TRBV9
size: few
DNA: TGTGCCAGCAGCGTAACCGGAAGGAAAGATACGCAGTATTTT
CDR3: CASSVTGRKDTQYF

J: TRBJ1-1
D: NA
V: TRBV11-3
size: NA
DNA: TGTGCCAGCAGCCCAGACATGTACGAAGCTTTCTTT
CDR3: CASSPDMYEAFF

J: TRBJ1-2
D: TRBD1
V: TRBV5-1
size: few
DNA: TGCGCCAGCAGCCTAACCGGGACAGGGGAGATAGGCTACACCTTC
CDR3: CASSLTGTGEIGYTF

J: TRBJ1-1
D: NA
V: TRBV7-2
size: few
DNA: TGTGCCAGCAGCTTAGAACAGGGTGCTGAAGCTTTCTTT
CDR3: CASSLEQGAEAFF

J: TRBJ1-2
D: NA
V: TRBV16
size: NA
DNA: TGTGCCAGCAGCCAATCAAGGGACTATGGCTACACCTTC
CDR3: CASSQSRDYGYTF

J: TRBJ1-3
D: NA
V: TRBV5-6
size: many
DNA: TGTGCCAGCAGCTTTCCCTCTGGAAACACCATATATTTT
CDR3: CASSFPSGNTIYF

J: TRBJ1-5
D: TRBD1
V: TRBV6-6
size: NA
DNA: TGTGCCAGCAGTTCCGGGACAGGTAATCAGCCCCAGCATTTT
CDR3: CASSSGTGNQPQHF

J: TRBJ1-1
D: TRBD1
V: TRBV7-2
size: few
DNA: TGTGCCAGCAGCCAACAGGGGGCGGGAGCTGAAGCTTTCTTT
CDR3: CASSQQGAGAEAFF

J: TRBJ1-1
D: TRBD1
V: TRBV27
size: NA
DNA: TGTGCCAGCAGTCCCGGCAGGGGGGGCACTGAAGCTTTCTTT
CDR3: CASSPGRGGTEAFF

J: TRBJ1-1
D: TRBD1
V: TRBV5-6
size: NA
DNA: TGTGCCAGCAGTACCGGGACAGGGCTCCTGAACACTGAAGCTTTCTTT
CDR3: CASSTGTGLLNTEAFF

J: TRBJ2-1
D: NA
V: TRBV30
size: NA
DNA: TGTGCCTGGATGGGGGCGGCCCGGGGCCCGAATGAGCAGTTCTTC
CDR3: CAWMGAARGPNEQFF

J: TRBJ2-5
D: NA
V: TRBV5-1
size: NA
DNA: TGCGCCAGCAGTCGAGGGGACACCCAAGAGACCCAGTACTTC
CDR3: CASSRGDTQETQYF

J: TRBJ2-6
D: NA
V: TRBV5-4
size: NA
DNA: TGTGCCAGCTATCGACAGGCTATAGCTGGGGCCAACGTCCTGACTTTC
CDR3: CASYRQAIAGANVLTF

J: TRBJ2-3
D: NA
V: TRBV4-3
size: few
DNA: TGCGCCAGCAGCCAAGGAGGAGAAGGCACAGATACGCAGTATTTT
CDR3: CASSQGGEGTDTQYF

J: TRBJ1-2
D: TRBD1
V: TRBV27
size: few
DNA: TGTGCCAGCAGCCACGGACAGGACTATGGCTACACCTTC
CDR3: CASSHGQDYGYTF

J: TRBJ2-7
D: TRBD1
V: TRBV2
size: NA
DNA: TGTGCCAGCAGGGCTCCAGGGGGCACAGGGGAGCAGTACTTC
CDR3: CASRAPGGTGEQYF

J: TRBJ1-2
D: NA
V: TRBV11-3
size: NA
DNA: TGTGCCAGCAGCTTAGCGCAGGGTCGAGAGGGCTACACCTTC
CDR3: CASSLAQGREGYTF